A selection of T cell receptor beta chains follows, all from one sample in a study of identical twins. In TCRdb, the 5' RACE reads were re-called with MiXCR into one record per CDR3 protein. The data hold a few hundred thousand distinct CDR3 sequences, with approximately 10% observed a single time. Separately, the same data were catalogued under a study of yellow fever vaccine responses in identical twins.

The specimen sequenced was PBMCs. Source of these receptors: a young woman in good health. CDR3s include the opening cysteine and the closing phenylalanine or tryptophan. Fields, in order: V gene, CDR3 length, J gene, CDR3 protein.

>TRBV7-2|15|TRBJ2-6
CASSSGRVGANVLTF
>TRBV10-1|18|TRBJ1-1
CASSESRQGRGVNTEAFF
>TRBV5-5|12|TRBJ2-7
CASSSTGNEQYF
>TRBV29-1|12|TRBJ2-7
CSVRDTAYEQYF
>TRBV2|17|TRBJ2-1
CASSEVPAASSYNEQFF
>TRBV11-2|13|TRBJ1-1
CASSLSTNTEAFF
>TRBV6-1|15|TRBJ2-5
CASSPLGRQGETQYF
>TRBV20-1|16|TRBJ2-5
CSARGVAEGYRAAQYF
>TRBV27|14|TRBJ2-5
CASRKPGLDETQYF
>TRBV6-1|14|TRBJ2-3
CASRFRTGADTQYF
>TRBV20-1|19|TRBJ2-3
CSASPTDRGVPSSTDTQYF
>TRBV6-5|17|TRBJ2-3
CASSSSGRTSGTDTQYF
>TRBV5-6|15|TRBJ1-2
CASSLMGAVIYGYTF
>TRBV6-1|14|TRBJ2-3
CASSLLRAADTQYF
>TRBV24-1|14|TRBJ2-3
CATSDAPFQDTQYF
>TRBV30|14|TRBJ2-2
CAWRDGRSDGELFF
>TRBV10-3|14|TRBJ2-5
CAISVRELPETQYF
>TRBV27|15|TRBJ2-7
CATAPPPGATYEQYF
>TRBV7-9|14|TRBJ2-7
CASSSQGDGGEQYF
>TRBV4-3|17|TRBJ2-2
CASSQDLFKSNTGELFF
>TRBV4-1|15|TRBJ1-1
CASSLSPDRVNEAFF
>TRBV6-5|15|TRBJ2-1
CASSYGGGPSNEQFF
>TRBV19|18|TRBJ2-7
CASSDGTSGRIRSNEQYF
>TRBV6-1|14|TRBJ2-7
CASSPGGRTYEQYF
>TRBV28|12|TRBJ2-7
CASSPFGDEQYF
>TRBV24-1|16|TRBJ2-1
CATQGGLAGIYNEQFF
>TRBV12-3/TRBV12-4|14|TRBJ2-7
CASSLGGVGVEQYF
>TRBV10-3|16|TRBJ2-7
CAISDEGRPLSYEQYF
>TRBV4-1|13|TRBJ2-1
CASSQLQDNEQFF
>TRBV11-2|12|TRBJ1-6
CASSSPGRPLHF
>TRBV6-6|13|TRBJ1-2
CASSSDPLTGYTF
>TRBV3-1|16|TRBJ1-1
CASSQSPWVMVTEAFF
>TRBV27|13|TRBJ2-5
CASSLVGTETQYF
>TRBV5-1|14|TRBJ2-5
CASSLAQGTETQYF
>TRBV7-8|16|TRBJ2-3
CASSPQSGSWADTQYF
>TRBV10-3|15|TRBJ1-1
CAISPSTGRGTEAFF
>TRBV20-1|13|TRBJ2-7
CSATAGTAYEQYF
>TRBV5-1|15|TRBJ2-2
CASSLGQVGAGELFF
>TRBV11-2|16|TRBJ1-1
CASSLPETGDNTEAFF
>TRBV14|12|TRBJ1-1
CASSQDGREAFF
>TRBV12-3/TRBV12-4|15|TRBJ2-6
CASRLTGVGANVLTF
>TRBV10-3|12|TRBJ2-5
CASGRAQETQYF
>TRBV20-1|15|TRBJ2-1
CSASRGTIGRNEQFF
>TRBV5-1|13|TRBJ2-5
CASMAGSGETQYF